The entry below describes one TCR beta chain. The antigen is unknown. Through a sample-barcoded 5' primer and a J-beta primer mix, a second PCR was run for 7 to 11 cycles. A template-switch adaptor that had 12 random nucleotides put a tag on each cDNA molecule. Every sample returned 2.5 million or more CDR3-containing paired-end reads. TCRdb called the 5' RACE reads again in MiXCR, with one record for every CDR3 protein. The sample consists of about 780,000 distinct CDR3 sequences, about 47% of them appearing once. The record originates from a study of blood T cells in healthy people across ages. Study at large: Template switching caught about one barcoded beta molecule for each two T cells.

The study's findings and limits: Among T cells, TCR beta diversity per million cells dropped roughly linearly as age rose.

V lost 6 bases, J lost 5 bases, and 19 bases lay in between. CDR1 and CDR2 from the germline V gene are SNHLY and FYNNEI. The CDR3 extends over 15 amino acids. Sequencing was done on a sample of blood. This chain joins TRBV2 and TRBJ1-1, with D possibly matching TRBD1 (6 bases). This receptor was obtained from a man aged 80 or over in good health. CDR3 sequence reads: CASRDNLNDRTEAFF. The CDR3 nucleotides read TGTGCCAGCAGGGATAACCTAAACGACAGGACTGAAGCTTTCTTT.